This TCR beta chain emerged from a study of human T cells and chemical hapten exposure. Study at large: Slight differences in pooled library volume were the main source of varying TCR yields across samples. Broader study findings: Among TCRs, those above 1 in 1000 frequency were unaffected by DPC sensitization.

The time point was: healthy volunteer bleed at 6 weeks. It was unfractionated whole blood from which total RNA was extracted. The library labeled individual cDNA molecules by adding unique molecular identifiers to them. As handled by the study authors: The median was about 96,000 TCRs per sample, ranging about 20,000 to 690,600. TCRdb reanalysed the RACE reads using MiXCR and keeps one entry per CDR3 protein. The V and J calls were determined by TCRdb, not by the authors. The sample lists around 80,000 distinct CDR3 sequences, under 10% occurring once. Many counts were recorded for this clonotype. Its cognate antigen is unknown. This CDR3 is built from 15 residues. The germline V and J ends were trimmed by 1 base and 0 bases, with 8 bases remaining between them.

Sequenced material: whole blood. This TCR was sampled from a male donor in good health. Some clones in this sample may be carry-over from other donors' samples. This rearrangement joins TRBV12-3 or TRBV12-4 to TRBJ2-3; weak D call: TRBD2 (6 bases). CDR3 nucleotide sequence: TGTGCCAGCAGTTTAGGCGGGACTAGCACAGATACGCAGTATTTT. This gives the protein CASSLGGTSTDTQYF.